Below, 5 T cell receptor beta chains from the same sample are listed, as sequenced in a study of blood T cell repertoires in COVID-19. Sequenced by immunoSEQ multiplex PCR; TCRdb stores in-frame clones only, minus some. The sample gives some 50,000 clones, 80% to 90% of which show up once; under 30% is in the top ten. Material for sequencing was peripheral blood. These receptors originate from a human donor in a cohort sampled during active COVID-19.

The chain is built from TRBV20-1 and TRBJ2-7, with 10 nucleotides matching TRBD2. The CDR3 contains 15 residues. V gave up 3 bases and J gave up 0 bases; unmatched junction bases: 5. Germline V CDR1 and CDR2: DFQATT, SNEGSKA (reference sequence). CDR3 DNA: TGCAGTGCTAGTGAGCTAGCGGGGGCCTCCTACGAGCAGTACTTC. Protein product: CSASELAGASYEQYF.

J is TRBJ2-1 and V is TRBV25-1; TRBD2 matches 12 bases. This CDR3 is built from 16 residues. Germline loops: CDR1 MGHDK, CDR2 SYGVNS. The ends lost 2 bases at V and 10 bases at J; junction bases unmatched: 9. The CDR3 DNA is TGTGCCAGCAGTGAACTAGCGGGAGGGCCGGAGATAGAGCAGTTCTTC. Translation: CASSELAGGPEIEQFF.

This chain links TRBV27 with TRBJ1-6, with D perhaps matching TRBD1 (5 bases). V gave up 3 bases and J gave up 2 bases, with 11 bases separating them. Germline CDR1 is MNHEY and CDR2 is SMNVEV (reference sequence). The CDR3 covers 16 residues. The CDR3 DNA sequence: TGTGCCAGCAGTTTCACCCAGGACACCTATAATTCACCCCTCCACTTT. It is translated as CASSFTQDTYNSPLHF.

The V and J genes are TRBV16 and TRBJ1-5, with 8 bases fitting TRBD1. V dropped 1 base and J dropped 13; count of bases not matched to a gene: 6. CDR1 is KGHSY and CDR2 is FQNENV in the germline V gene. The CDR3 extends over 13 amino acids. The CDR3 DNA reads TGTGCCAGCAGCCAATATTCGGGACAGGCACAGCATTTT. Translated: CASSQYSGQAQHF.

The rearrangement joins TRBV6-5 to TRBJ1-5, with D unclear. In germline, CDR1 is MNHEY, CDR2 SVGAGI. Trimming cost V 6 bases and J 7 bases, with 16 bases left between them. This CDR3 is 14 amino acids long. CDR3 sequence (DNA): TGTGCCAGCAGGGAGGTGGAGGGAGTGCAGCCCCAGCATTTT. This sequence encodes CASREVEGVQPQHF.